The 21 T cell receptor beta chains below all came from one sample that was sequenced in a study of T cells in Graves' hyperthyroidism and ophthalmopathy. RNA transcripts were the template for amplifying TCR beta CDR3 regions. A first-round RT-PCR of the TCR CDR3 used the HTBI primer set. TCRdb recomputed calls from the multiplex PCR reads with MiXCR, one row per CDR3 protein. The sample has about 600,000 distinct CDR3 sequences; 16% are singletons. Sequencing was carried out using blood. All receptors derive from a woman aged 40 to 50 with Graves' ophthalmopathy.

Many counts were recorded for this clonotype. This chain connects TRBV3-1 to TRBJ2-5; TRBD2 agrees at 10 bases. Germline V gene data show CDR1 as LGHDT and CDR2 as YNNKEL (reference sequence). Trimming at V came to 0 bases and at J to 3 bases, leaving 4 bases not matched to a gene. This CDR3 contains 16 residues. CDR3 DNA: TGTGCCAGCAGCCAAGATGGCCTAGCGGGGGAAGAGACCCAGTACTTC. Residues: CASSQDGLAGEETQYF.

CDR3 in amino acids: CASSHGQGTPEAFF. CDR3 DNA sequence: TGCGCCAGCAGCCATGGACAGGGTACGCCTGAAGCTTTCTTT. The chain recombines TRBV5-1 with TRBJ1-1, with 8 nucleotides matching TRBD1. The germline V gene encodes CDR1 SGHRS and CDR2 YFSETQ. The V and J ends lost 4 bases and 6 bases, in that order; junction bases with no gene match: 8. This CDR3 spans 14 amino acids.

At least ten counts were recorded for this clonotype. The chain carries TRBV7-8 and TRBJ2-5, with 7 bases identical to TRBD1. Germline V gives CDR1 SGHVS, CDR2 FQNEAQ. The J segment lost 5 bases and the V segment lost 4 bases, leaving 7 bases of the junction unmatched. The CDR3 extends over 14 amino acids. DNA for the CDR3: TGTGCCAGCAGCTCTCGGGCACAGGGGGAGACCCAGTACTTC. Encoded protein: CASSSRAQGETQYF.

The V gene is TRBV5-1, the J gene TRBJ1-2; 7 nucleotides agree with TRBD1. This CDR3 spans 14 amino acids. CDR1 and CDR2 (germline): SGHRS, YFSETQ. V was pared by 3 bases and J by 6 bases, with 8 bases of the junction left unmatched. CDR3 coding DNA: TGCGCCAGCAGCTCCTCGGGACAGAATAATGGCTACACCTTC. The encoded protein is CASSSSGQNNGYTF.

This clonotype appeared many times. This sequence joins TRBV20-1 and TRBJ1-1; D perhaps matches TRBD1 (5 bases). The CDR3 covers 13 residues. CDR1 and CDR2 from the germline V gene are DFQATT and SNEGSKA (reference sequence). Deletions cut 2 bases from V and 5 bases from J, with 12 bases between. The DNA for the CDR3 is TGCAGTGCTAGACAGGGCAGAGGGACTGAAGCTTTCTTT. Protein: CSARQGRGTEAFF.

This chain's CDR3 is CASNRPGTGGAGELFF. The CDR3 DNA reads TGTGCCAGCAACCGACCGGGGACAGGGGGGGCCGGGGAGCTGTTTTTT. The gene calls are TRBV28 and TRBJ2-2; 11 nucleotides agree with TRBD1. Germline CDR1 and CDR2: MDHEN and SYDVKM. The CDR3 sequence is 16 residues long. Losses at the gene ends were 7 bases for V and 6 bases for J; bases not matched to a gene: 10.

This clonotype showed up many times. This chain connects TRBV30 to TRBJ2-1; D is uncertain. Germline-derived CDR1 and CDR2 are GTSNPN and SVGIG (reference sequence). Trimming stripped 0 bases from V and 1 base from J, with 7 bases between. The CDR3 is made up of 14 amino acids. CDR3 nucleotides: TGTGCCTGGAGTGTACCTGAGTCCTACAATGAGCAGTTCTTC. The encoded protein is CAWSVPESYNEQFF.

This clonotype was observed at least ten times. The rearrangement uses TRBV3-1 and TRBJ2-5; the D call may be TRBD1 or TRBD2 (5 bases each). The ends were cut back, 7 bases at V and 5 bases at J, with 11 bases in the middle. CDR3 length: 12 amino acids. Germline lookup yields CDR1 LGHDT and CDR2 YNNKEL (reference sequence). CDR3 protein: CASNSEGETQYF. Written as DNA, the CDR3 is TGTGCCAGCAACAGTGAGGGGGAGACCCAGTACTTC.

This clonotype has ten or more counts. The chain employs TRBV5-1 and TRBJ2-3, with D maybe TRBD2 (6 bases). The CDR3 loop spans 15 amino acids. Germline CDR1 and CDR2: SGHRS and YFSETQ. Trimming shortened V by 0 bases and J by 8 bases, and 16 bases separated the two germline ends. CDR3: CASSLGLGGGGTQYF. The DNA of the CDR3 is TGCGCCAGCAGCTTGGGTCTCGGGGGAGGCGGTACGCAGTATTTT. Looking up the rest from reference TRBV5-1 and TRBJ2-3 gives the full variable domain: KAGVTQTPRYLIKTRGQQVTLSCSPISGHRSVSWYQQTPGQGLQFLFEYFSETQRNKGNFPGRFSGRQFSNSRSEMNVSTLELGDSALYLCASSLGLGGGGTQYFGPGTRLTVL.

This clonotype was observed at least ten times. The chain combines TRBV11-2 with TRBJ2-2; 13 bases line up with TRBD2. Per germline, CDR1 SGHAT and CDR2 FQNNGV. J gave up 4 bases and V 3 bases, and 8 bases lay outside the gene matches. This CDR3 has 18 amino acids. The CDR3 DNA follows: TGTGCCAGCAGCTTTGAGTCAGGACTAGCGGGAGTCACCGGGGAGCTGTTTTTT. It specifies CASSFESGLAGVTGELFF.

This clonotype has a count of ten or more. The CDR3, as DNA: TGTGCCAGCAGTCCTGCGGGACAGGGGCACCGAACCTACGAGCAGTACTTC. Residues: CASSPAGQGHRTYEQYF. This chain uses TRBV2 with TRBJ2-7; 10 bases fit TRBD1. V dropped 5 bases and J dropped 2; count of bases not matched to a gene: 12. The CDR3 spans 17 residues. The V gene's germline CDR1 is SNHLY and CDR2 FYNNEI.

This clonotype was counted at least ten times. This chain's CDR3 is CATSYRRGDTQYF. In DNA, the CDR3 is TGTGCCACCAGTTACCGGCGGGGAGATACGCAGTATTTT. The V and J genes are TRBV24-1 and TRBJ2-3; possible D gene TRBD2, 6 bases. This CDR3 comprises 13 residues. V was clipped by 6 bases and J by 5 bases, with 11 bases between them. The V gene's germline CDR1 is KGHDR and CDR2 SFDVKD.

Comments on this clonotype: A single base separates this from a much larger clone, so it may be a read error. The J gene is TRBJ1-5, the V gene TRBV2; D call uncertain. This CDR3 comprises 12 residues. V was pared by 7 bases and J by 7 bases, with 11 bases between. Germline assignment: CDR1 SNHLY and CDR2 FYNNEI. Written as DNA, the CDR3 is TGTGCCAGCATTGGGGATGGGCAGCCCCAGCATTTT. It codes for CASIGDGQPQHF.

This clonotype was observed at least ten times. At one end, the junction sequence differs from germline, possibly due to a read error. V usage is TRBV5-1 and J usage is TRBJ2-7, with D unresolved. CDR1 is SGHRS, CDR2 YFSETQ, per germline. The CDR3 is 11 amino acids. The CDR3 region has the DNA TGTGCCAGCAGTTCGGAGTACGAGCAGTACTTC. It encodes CASSSEYEQYF. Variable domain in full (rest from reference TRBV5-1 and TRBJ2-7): KAGVTQTPRYLIKTRGQQVTLSCSPISGHRSVSWYQQTPGQGLQFLFEYFSETQRNKGNFPGRFSGRQFSNSRSEMNVSTLELGDSALYLCASSSEYEQYFGPGTRLTVT.

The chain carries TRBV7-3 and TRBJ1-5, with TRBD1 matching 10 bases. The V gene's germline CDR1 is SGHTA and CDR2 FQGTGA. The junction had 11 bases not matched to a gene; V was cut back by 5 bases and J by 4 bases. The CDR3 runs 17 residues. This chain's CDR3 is CASSPQQGGQGNQPQHF. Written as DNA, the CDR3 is TGTGCCAGCAGCCCACAGCAGGGGGGACAGGGGAATCAGCCCCAGCATTTT.

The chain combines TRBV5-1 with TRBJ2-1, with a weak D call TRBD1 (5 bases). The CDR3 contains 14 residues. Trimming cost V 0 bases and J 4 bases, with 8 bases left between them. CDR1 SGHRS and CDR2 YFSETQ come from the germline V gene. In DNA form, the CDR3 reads TGCGCCAGCAGCTTGGTTCCAGGGTACAATGAGCAGTTCTTC. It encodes CASSLVPGYNEQFF.

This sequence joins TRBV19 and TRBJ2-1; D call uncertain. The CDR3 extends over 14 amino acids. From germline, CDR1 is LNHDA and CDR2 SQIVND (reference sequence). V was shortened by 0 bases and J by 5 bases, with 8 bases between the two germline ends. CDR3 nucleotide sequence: TGTGCCAGTAGTATAGATCGCCAGAACAATGAGCAGTTCTTC. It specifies CASSIDRQNNEQFF. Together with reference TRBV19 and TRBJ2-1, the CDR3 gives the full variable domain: DGGITQSPKYLFRKEGQNVTLSCEQNLNHDAMYWYRQDPGQGLRLIYYSQIVNDFQKGDIAEGYSVSREKKESFPLTVTSAQKNPTAFYLCASSIDRQNNEQFFGPGTRLTVL.

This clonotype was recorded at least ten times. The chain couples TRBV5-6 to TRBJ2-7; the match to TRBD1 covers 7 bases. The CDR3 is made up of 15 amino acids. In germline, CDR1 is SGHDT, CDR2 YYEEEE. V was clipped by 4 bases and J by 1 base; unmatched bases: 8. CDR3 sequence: CASSPGQRTSYEQYF. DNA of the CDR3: TGTGCCAGCAGCCCGGGACAGCGGACTTCCTACGAGCAGTACTTC.

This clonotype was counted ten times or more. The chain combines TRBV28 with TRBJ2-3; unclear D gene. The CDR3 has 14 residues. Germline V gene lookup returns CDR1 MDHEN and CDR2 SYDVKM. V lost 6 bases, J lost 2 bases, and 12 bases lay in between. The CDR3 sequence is CASSTGQFTDTQYF. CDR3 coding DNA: TGTGCCAGCAGCACCGGGCAGTTCACAGATACGCAGTATTTT.

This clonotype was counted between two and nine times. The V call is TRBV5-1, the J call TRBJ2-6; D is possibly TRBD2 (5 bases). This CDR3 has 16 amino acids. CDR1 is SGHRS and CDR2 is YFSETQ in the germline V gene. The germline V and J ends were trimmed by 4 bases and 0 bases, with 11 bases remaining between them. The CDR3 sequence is CASSRTGSSGANVLTF. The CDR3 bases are TGCGCCAGCAGCCGGACTGGAAGCTCTGGGGCCAACGTCCTGACTTTC.

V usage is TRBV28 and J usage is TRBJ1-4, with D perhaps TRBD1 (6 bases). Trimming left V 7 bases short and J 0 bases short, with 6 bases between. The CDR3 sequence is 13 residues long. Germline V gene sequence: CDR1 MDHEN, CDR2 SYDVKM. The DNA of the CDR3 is TGTGCCAGCAACAGGGCAACTAATGAAAAACTGTTTTTT. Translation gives CASNRATNEKLFF. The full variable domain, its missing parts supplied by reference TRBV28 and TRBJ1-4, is DVKVTQSSRYLVKRTGEKVFLECVQDMDHENMFWYRQDPGLGLRLIYFSYDVKMKEKGDIPEGYSVSREKKERFSLILESASTNQTSMYLCASNRATNEKLFFGSGTQLSVL.